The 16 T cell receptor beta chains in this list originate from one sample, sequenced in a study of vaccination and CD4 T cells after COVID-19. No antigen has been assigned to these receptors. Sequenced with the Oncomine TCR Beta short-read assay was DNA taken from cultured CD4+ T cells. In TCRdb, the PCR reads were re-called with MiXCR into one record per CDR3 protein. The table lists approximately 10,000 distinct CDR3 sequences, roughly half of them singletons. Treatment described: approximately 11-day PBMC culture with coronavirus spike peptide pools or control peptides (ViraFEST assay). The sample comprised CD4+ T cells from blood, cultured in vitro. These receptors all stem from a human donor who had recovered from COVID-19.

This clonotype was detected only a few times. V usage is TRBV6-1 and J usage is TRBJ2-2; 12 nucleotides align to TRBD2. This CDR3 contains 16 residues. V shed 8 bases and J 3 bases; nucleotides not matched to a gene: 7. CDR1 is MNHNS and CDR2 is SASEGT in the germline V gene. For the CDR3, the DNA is TGTGCCAGCTCTGATCTAGCGGGGGGGCACACCGGGGAGCTGTTTTTT. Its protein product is CASSDLAGGHTGELFF.

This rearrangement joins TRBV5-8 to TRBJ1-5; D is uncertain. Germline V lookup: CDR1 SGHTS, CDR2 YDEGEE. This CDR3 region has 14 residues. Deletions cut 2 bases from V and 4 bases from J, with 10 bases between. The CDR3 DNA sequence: TGTGCCAGCAGCTTCGAAGGATCTAATCAGCCCCAGCATTTT. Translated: CASSFEGSNQPQHF.

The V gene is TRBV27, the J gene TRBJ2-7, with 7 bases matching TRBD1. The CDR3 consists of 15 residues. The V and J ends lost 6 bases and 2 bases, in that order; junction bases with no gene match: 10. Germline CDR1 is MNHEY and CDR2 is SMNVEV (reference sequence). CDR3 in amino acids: CASRVQGVSPYEQYF. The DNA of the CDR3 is TGTGCCAGCAGGGTTCAGGGGGTGTCCCCCTACGAGCAGTACTTC.

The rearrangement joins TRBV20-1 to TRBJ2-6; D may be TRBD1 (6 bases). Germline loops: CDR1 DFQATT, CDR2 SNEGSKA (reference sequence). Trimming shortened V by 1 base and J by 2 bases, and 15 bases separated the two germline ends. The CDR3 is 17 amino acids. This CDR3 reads CSARATGLTAGANVLTF. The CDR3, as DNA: TGCAGTGCTAGAGCTACAGGGTTGACCGCTGGGGCCAACGTCCTGACTTTC.

The CDR3 protein is CASSSRDRVLHTEAFF. CDR3 DNA: TGTGCCAGCAGCTCGAGGGACAGGGTACTGCACACTGAAGCTTTCTTT. This chain uses TRBV12-3 or TRBV12-4 with TRBJ1-1, with 9 bases lining up with TRBD1. The CDR3 has 16 amino acids. Germline trimming cut 6 bases from V and 3 bases from J; bases unmatched to any gene: 11.

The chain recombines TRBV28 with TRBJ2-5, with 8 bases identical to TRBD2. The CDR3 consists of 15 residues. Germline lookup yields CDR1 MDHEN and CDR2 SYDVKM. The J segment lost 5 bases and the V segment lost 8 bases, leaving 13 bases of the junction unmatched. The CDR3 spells CASVTRLRGVETQYF. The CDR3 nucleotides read TGTGCCAGCGTCACTCGGCTGCGGGGGGTGGAGACCCAGTACTTC.

The CDR3 bases are TGTGCCAGCAGCTTCTCGGGGTGGGGTACTGAAGCTTTCTTT. Translated, it gives CASSFSGWGTEAFF. The J gene is TRBJ1-1, the V gene TRBV7-2; D is undetermined. V gave up 3 bases and J gave up 5 bases, with 13 bases separating them. Germline loops: CDR1 SGHTA, CDR2 FQGNSA. The CDR3 is 14 residues long.

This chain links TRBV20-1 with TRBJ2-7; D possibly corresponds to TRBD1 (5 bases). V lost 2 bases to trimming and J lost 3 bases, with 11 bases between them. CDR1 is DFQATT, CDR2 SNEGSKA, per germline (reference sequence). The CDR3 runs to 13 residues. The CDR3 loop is CSARRQGSYEQYF. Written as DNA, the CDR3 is TGCAGTGCTAGACGGCAGGGTAGCTACGAGCAGTACTTC.

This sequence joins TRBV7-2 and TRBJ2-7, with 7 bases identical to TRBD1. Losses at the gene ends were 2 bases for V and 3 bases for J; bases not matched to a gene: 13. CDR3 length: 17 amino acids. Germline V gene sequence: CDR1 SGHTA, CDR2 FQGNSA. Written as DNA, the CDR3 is TGTGCCAGCAGCTTAAGCCTAGGGCCGGGACAGCACTACGAGCAGTACTTC. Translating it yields CASSLSLGPGQHYEQYF.

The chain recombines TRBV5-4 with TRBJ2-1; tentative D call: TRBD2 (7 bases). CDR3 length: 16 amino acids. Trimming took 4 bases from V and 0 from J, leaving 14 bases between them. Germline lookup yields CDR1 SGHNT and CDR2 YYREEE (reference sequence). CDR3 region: CASSGGGLPSYNEQFF. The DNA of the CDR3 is TGTGCCAGCAGCGGGGGGGGGCTACCCTCCTACAATGAGCAGTTCTTC.

The CDR3 loop reads CASSYGGLENIQYF. The CDR3 region has the DNA TGTGCCAGCAGTTACGGGGGGCTGGAAAACATTCAGTACTTC. The V gene is TRBV6-5, the J gene TRBJ2-4; D possibly uses TRBD1 or TRBD2 (6 bases each). CDR1 MNHEY and CDR2 SVGAGI come from the germline V gene. The CDR3 has 14 residues. V gave up 2 bases and J gave up 5 bases, with 10 bases separating them.

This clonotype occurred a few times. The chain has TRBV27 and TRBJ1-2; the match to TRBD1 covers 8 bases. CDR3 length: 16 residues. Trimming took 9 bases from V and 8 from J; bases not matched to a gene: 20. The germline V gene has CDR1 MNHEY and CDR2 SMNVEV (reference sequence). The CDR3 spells CASSPVFQGARRGYTF. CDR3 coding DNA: TGTGCCAGTAGTCCCGTCTTCCAGGGGGCTCGGAGGGGCTACACCTTC.

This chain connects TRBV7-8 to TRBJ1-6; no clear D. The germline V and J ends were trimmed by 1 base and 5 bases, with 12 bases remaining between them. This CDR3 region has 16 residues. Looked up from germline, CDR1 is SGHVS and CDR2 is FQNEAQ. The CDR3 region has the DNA TGTGCCAGCAGCTTAGATAGAGGAGCGAATAATTCACCCCTCCACTTT. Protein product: CASSLDRGANNSPLHF.

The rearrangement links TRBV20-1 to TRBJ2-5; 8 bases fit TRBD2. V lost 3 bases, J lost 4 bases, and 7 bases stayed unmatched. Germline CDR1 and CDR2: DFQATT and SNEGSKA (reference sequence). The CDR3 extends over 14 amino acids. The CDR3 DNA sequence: TGCAGTGCTAGGGGACTAGAGGTCCCAGAGACCCAGTACTTC. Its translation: CSARGLEVPETQYF.

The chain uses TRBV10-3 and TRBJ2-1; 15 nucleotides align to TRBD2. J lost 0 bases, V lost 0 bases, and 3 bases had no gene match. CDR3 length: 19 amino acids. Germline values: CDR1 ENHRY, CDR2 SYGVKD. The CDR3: CAISESGTSGGRSYNEQFF. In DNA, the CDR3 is TGTGCCATCAGTGAGTCCGGGACTAGCGGGGGGCGCTCCTACAATGAGCAGTTCTTC.

This CDR3 is CASSPQGANNQPQHF. The CDR3, as DNA: TGTGCCAGCAGTCCACAGGGGGCCAACAATCAGCCCCAGCATTTT. The V gene is TRBV6-2 or TRBV6-3, the J gene TRBJ1-5, with 9 bases fitting TRBD1. There are 15 residues in the CDR3. With 5 bases clipped from V and 3 bases from J, the junction kept 5 bases outside the gene matches. The germline CDR1 and CDR2 sequences are MNHEY and SVGEGT.